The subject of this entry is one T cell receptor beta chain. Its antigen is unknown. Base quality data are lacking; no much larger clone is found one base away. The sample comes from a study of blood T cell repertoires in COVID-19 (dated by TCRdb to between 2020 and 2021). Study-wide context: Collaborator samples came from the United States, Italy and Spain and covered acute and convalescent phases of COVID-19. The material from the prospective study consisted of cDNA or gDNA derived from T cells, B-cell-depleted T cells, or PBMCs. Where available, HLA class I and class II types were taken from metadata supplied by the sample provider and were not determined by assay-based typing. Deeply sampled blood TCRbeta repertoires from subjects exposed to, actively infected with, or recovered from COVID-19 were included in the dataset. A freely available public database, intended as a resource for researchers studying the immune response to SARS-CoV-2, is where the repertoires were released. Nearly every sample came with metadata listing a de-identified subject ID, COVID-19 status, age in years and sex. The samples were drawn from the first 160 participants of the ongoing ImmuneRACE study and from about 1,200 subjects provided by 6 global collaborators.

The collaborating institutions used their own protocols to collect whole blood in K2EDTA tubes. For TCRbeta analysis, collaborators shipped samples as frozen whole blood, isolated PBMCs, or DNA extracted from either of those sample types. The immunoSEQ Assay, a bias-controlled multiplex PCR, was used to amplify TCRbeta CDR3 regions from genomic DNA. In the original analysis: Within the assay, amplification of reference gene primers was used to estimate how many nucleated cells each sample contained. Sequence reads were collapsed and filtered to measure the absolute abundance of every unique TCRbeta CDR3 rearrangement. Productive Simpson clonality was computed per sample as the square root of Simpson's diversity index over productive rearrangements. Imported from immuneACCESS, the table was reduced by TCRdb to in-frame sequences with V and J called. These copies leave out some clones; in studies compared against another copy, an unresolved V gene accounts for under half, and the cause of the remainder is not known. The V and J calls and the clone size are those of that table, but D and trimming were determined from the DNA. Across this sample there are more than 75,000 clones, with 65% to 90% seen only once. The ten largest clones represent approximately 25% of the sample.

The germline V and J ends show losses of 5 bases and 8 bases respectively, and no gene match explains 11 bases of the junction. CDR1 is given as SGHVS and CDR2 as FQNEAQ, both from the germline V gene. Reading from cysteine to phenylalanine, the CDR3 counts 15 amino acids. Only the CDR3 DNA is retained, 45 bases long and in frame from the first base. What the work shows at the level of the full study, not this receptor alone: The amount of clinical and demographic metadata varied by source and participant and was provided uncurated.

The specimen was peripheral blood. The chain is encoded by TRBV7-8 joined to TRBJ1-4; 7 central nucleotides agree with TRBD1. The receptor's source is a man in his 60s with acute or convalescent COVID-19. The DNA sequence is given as TGTGCCAGCAGCGCTAGCGGGGCAGGGGGGGAAAAACTGTTTTTT. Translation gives CASSASGAGGEKLFF.